Following are 15 T cell receptor beta chains from one sample sequenced in a study of T cell responses to AZD1222 COVID-19 vaccine. Sequenced by immunoSEQ multiplex PCR; TCRdb stores in-frame clones only, minus some. The sample includes 77,000 or so clones, 87% of them seen just once. The starting material was peripheral blood, obtained 28 days after the second AZD1222 dose. The receptors shown here come from an adult who received the AZD1222 COVID-19 vaccine.

The V gene is TRBV28, the J gene TRBJ1-2; 9 bases align to TRBD1. This CDR3 has 19 amino acids. From germline, CDR1 is MDHEN and CDR2 SYDVKM. The V segment lost 6 bases and the J segment 5 bases; nucleotides outside the gene matches: 22. This chain's CDR3 is CASRPLFETGGTGKYGYTF. Here the CDR3 DNA reads TGTGCCAGCAGACCCCTATTCGAGACAGGGGGAACTGGAAAGTATGGCTACACCTTC.

The rearrangement joins TRBV5-4 to TRBJ1-2; 7 nucleotides agree with TRBD1. With 10 bases clipped from V and 7 bases from J, the junction kept 19 bases outside the gene matches. The germline CDR1 and CDR2 sequences are SGHNT and YYREEE (reference sequence). The CDR3 is 15 residues long. The CDR3 is CAVGIRGTLGSGYTF. CDR3 nucleotides: TGTGCCGTGGGGATCAGGGGGACGCTGGGTTCTGGCTACACCTTC.

This clone was detected a few times. The chain joins TRBV6-2 or TRBV6-3 to TRBJ2-5; D may match TRBD1 or TRBD2 (6 bases each). This CDR3 comprises 13 residues. The germline V and J ends were trimmed by 7 bases and 4 bases, with 13 bases remaining between them. Germline V gene lookup returns CDR1 MNHEY and CDR2 SVGEGT. Written as DNA, the CDR3 is TGTGCCAGCACCCCGGGGGACACAGAGACCCAGTACTTC. Translated: CASTPGDTETQYF.

This clone was detected a few times. The V call is TRBV12-3 or TRBV12-4, the J call TRBJ1-1; D is unresolved. The CDR3 is 13 residues long. Trimming stripped 10 bases from V and 4 bases from J, with 16 bases between. CDR3 amino acids: CATPLEGGTEAFF. The CDR3 bases are TGTGCCACCCCATTGGAGGGTGGCACTGAAGCTTTCTTT.

The V and J genes are TRBV5-4 and TRBJ1-1, with D hard to call. V was clipped by 3 bases and J by 9 bases, with 15 bases between them. In germline, CDR1 is SGHNT, CDR2 YYREEE (reference sequence). The CDR3 is 13 residues long. The DNA for the CDR3 is TGTGCCAGCAGCTCACTGATGTTGCACCAAGCTTTCTTT. Translating it yields CASSSLMLHQAFF.

The V and J genes are TRBV19 and TRBJ1-5; D may be TRBD1 (5 bases). The CDR3 loop spans 14 amino acids. Germline loops: CDR1 LNHDA, CDR2 SQIVND (reference sequence). The V end lost 0 bases, the J end lost 7 bases, and 10 bases lay between the germline ends. This chain's CDR3 is CASSIDRGSQPQHF. CDR3 in DNA: TGTGCCAGTAGTATAGATCGGGGGAGCCAGCCCCAGCATTTT.

The rearrangement links TRBV6-5 to TRBJ1-2; 8 bases fit TRBD1. Germline V lookup: CDR1 MNHEY, CDR2 SVGAGI. The CDR3 totals 13 residues. V shed 6 bases, J shed 14 bases, and the junction held 14 bases outside the gene matches. CDR3 protein: CASRAGTGITATF. As DNA, the CDR3 is TGTGCCAGCAGAGCCGGGACAGGTATAACTGCTACCTTC.

V gene TRBV7-2 combines with J gene TRBJ2-1; 9 nucleotides match TRBD2. Trimming took 4 bases from V and 2 from J; bases not matched to a gene: 6. The germline CDR1 and CDR2 sequences are SGHTA and FQGNSA. This CDR3 contains 16 residues. CDR3 sequence: CASSSQTSGTYNEQFF. CDR3 nucleotides: TGTGCCAGCAGCTCGCAGACTAGCGGTACCTACAATGAGCAGTTCTTC.

This clone has just a few counts. The rearrangement uses TRBV9 and TRBJ1-2; 7 bases are shared with TRBD1. Germline V gives CDR1 SGDLS, CDR2 YYNGEE. This CDR3 spans 15 amino acids. V lost 5 bases to trimming and J lost 0 bases; unmatched junction nucleotides: 7. This chain's CDR3 is CASSRDRAANYGYTF. DNA of the CDR3: TGTGCCAGCAGTCGAGACAGGGCAGCTAACTATGGCTACACCTTC.

This chain connects TRBV28 to TRBJ2-7; maybe TRBD1 (6 bases). CDR1 and CDR2 from the germline V gene are MDHEN and SYDVKM. There are 14 residues in the CDR3. Trimming took 7 bases from V and 4 from J, leaving 17 bases between them. The CDR3 region is CASISGTQPYEQYF. The CDR3 DNA sequence: TGTGCCAGCATCTCCGGGACACAGCCTTACGAGCAGTACTTC.

The table lists this clone with a count of one. This chain uses TRBV6-2 or TRBV6-3 with TRBJ1-2, with TRBD1 matching 7 bases. J was trimmed by 2 bases and V by 4 bases; bases with no gene match: 7. Germline V lookup: CDR1 MNHEY, CDR2 SVGEGT. The CDR3 totals 15 residues. For the CDR3, the DNA is TGTGCCAGCAGTTTTGAACCACAGGGGAACTATGGCTACACCTTC. Protein product: CASSFEPQGNYGYTF.

This rearrangement joins TRBV3-1 (or the pseudogene TRBV3-2) to TRBJ2-7; 7 bases are shared with TRBD2. This CDR3 is 12 amino acids long. CDR1 LGHDT and CDR2 YNNKEL come from the germline V gene (reference sequence). The ends lost 5 bases at V and 5 bases at J; junction bases unmatched: 3. CDR3 loop: CASSGLDHEQYF. CDR3 coding DNA: TGTGCCAGCAGCGGACTAGACCACGAGCAGTACTTC.

This chain links TRBV6-5 with TRBJ2-2, with a possible D match to TRBD1 (6 bases). Trimming took off 6 bases at V and 6 bases at J, with 17 bases between the two ends. Germline CDR1 MNHEY, CDR2 SVGAGI. The CDR3 length is 15 residues. CDR3 protein: CASRAWAQGPGELFF. The CDR3 DNA reads TGTGCCAGCAGAGCCTGGGCTCAGGGGCCCGGGGAGCTGTTTTTT.

This chain connects TRBV19 to TRBJ1-6; 11 bases match TRBD1. CDR1 is LNHDA, CDR2 SQIVND, per germline (reference sequence). The CDR3 spans 19 residues. V lost 6 bases to trimming and J lost 0 bases; unmatched junction nucleotides: 10. DNA for the CDR3: TGTGCCAGTAGGCGACGGGACAGGGGGAGAGGCTCCTATAATTCACCCCTCCACTTT. The encoded protein is CASRRRDRGRGSYNSPLHF.

V is TRBV5-1 and J is TRBJ1-4, with a weak D call TRBD1 (5 bases). Germline CDR1 SGHRS, CDR2 YFSETQ. The CDR3 spans 17 residues. Trimming took off 4 bases at V and 4 bases at J, with 20 bases between the two ends. CDR3 sequence: CASSEPLLGGGNEKLFF. CDR3 in DNA: TGCGCCAGCAGCGAGCCGTTATTGGGGGGAGGTAATGAAAAACTGTTTTTT.